This TCR beta chain was sequenced during a study of cytomegalovirus exposure and HLA in healthy donors. Study results and limitations: In a later analysis, donors in an Asian-associated ancestry cluster reportedly had fewer N-insertions in productive TCRs than the cohort mean. The investigators catalogued 180 or so TCR beta chains as cytomegalovirus-associated.

A word on this clone: The antigen is unknown.

The CDR3 runs to 20 residues. V was clipped by 0 bases and J by 13 bases; unmatched bases: 24. Germline loops: CDR1 GTSNPN, CDR2 SVGIG (reference sequence). With 60 Vbeta and 13 Jbeta primers, the PCR was carried out. The method was immunoSEQ multiplex PCR; TCRdb's version includes in-frame clones alone and lacks a portion of them. The repertoire holds about 200,000 clones, 75% to 90% seen once, with 2.7% in the top ten. The sequence was collected from a woman between 40 and 55 years old in good health and CMV-seronegative. The sample comprised PBMCs. The chain has TRBV30 and TRBJ1-6, with 10 bases matching TRBD1. Here the CDR3 reads CAWSVLRDRGLGERSQPLHF. DNA for the CDR3: TGTGCCTGGAGTGTACTGAGGGACAGGGGTCTCGGGGAACGATCGCAGCCCCTCCACTTT.